Listed here are 20 T cell receptor beta chains from one sample, sequenced in a study of T-cell reconstitution after alpha-beta-depleted transplantation in children (dated by TCRdb to the mid-2010s). Libraries were made using PCR. The sequencer was an Illumina HiSeq 2500. To normalize quantification of the TCRbeta repertoire, the TCR libraries were built with molecular barcoding that relied on unique molecular identifiers. TCRdb applied fastp at Q25 and MiXCR to the public reads, then kept only in-frame beta chains. Rows with a matching CDR3 protein are joined into one entry that keeps the most common DNA and genes. This sample lists 610,000 or so distinct CDR3 sequences; 25% to 30% were detected once. The ten largest clones add up to under 45% of the sample. The treatment or condition label for this specimen denotes: allogeneic hematopoietic cell transplantation with graft depleted of TCRalphabeta T cells and CD19 B cells.

The sequences come from PBMCs, collected before TCRalphabeta/CD19-depleted stem cell transplant. The receptors derive from a boy under two years old with Wiskott-Aldrich syndrome, due to receive a stem cell transplant.

This clonotype was seen only a few times. V is TRBV12-3 or TRBV12-4 and J is TRBJ2-1, with 9 bases aligning to TRBD1. The CDR3 is 15 residues long. V lost 6 bases, J lost 3 bases, and 6 bases stayed unmatched. Written as DNA, the CDR3 is TGTGCCAGCAGGCCACCGGGACAGGGCTACAATGAGCAGTTCTTC. It translates to CASRPPGQGYNEQFF.

The chain joins TRBV10-3 to TRBJ2-1, with 10 bases fitting TRBD2. This CDR3 is 15 amino acids long. V lost 8 bases, J lost 7 bases, and 11 bases stayed unmatched. CDR1 is ENHRY, CDR2 SYGVKD, per germline. The CDR3 is CAISSIAGGLNEQFF. The CDR3 DNA sequence: TGTGCCATCTCTAGTATAGCGGGAGGATTGAATGAGCAGTTCTTC.

This clonotype was seen a handful of times. The J gene is TRBJ2-7, the V gene TRBV12-3 or TRBV12-4; 9 bases fit TRBD1. V lost 3 bases, J lost 5 bases, and 5 bases stayed unmatched. CDR3 length: 14 amino acids. CDR3: CASSFKGQGDEQYF. The CDR3, as DNA: TGTGCCAGCAGTTTTAAGGGACAGGGTGACGAGCAGTACTTC.

This sequence joins TRBV27 and TRBJ1-6; TRBD1 matches 9 bases. The CDR3 runs to 15 residues. Trimming at V came to 5 bases and at J to 8 bases, leaving 7 bases not matched to a gene. CDR1 MNHEY and CDR2 SMNVEV come from the germline V gene (reference sequence). CDR3 DNA: TGTGCCAGCAGTACGCGGACAGGGGTCGATTCACCCCTCCACTTT. This encodes CASSTRTGVDSPLHF.

The rearrangement uses TRBV2 and TRBJ2-3, with 11 bases fitting TRBD2. CDR1 and CDR2 from the germline V gene are SNHLY and FYNNEI. The V segment lost 10 bases and the J segment 5 bases; nucleotides outside the gene matches: 2. This CDR3 spans 12 amino acids. The CDR3 region has the DNA TGTGCCAAGACTAGCGGGAAAGATACGCAGTATTTT. Residues: CAKTSGKDTQYF.

V is TRBV12-3 or TRBV12-4 and J is TRBJ2-7; D unclear. V lost 5 bases and J lost 0, with 8 bases in between. This CDR3 is built from 13 residues. The chain's CDR3 is CASSPTPSYEQYF. Written as DNA, the CDR3 is TGTGCCAGCAGTCCGACCCCCTCCTACGAGCAGTACTTC.

The V gene is TRBV2, the J gene TRBJ2-7; the D gene is possibly TRBD1 (5 bases). V was cut by 0 bases and J by 2 bases, with 5 bases left in between. This CDR3 spans 13 amino acids. CDR1 SNHLY and CDR2 FYNNEI come from the germline V gene. The CDR3 region is CASSEATAYEQYF. In nucleotides, the CDR3 is TGTGCCAGCAGTGAAGCGACAGCCTACGAGCAGTACTTC.

This clonotype was found a few times. This sequence joins TRBV20-1 and TRBJ2-1; D call uncertain. Germline V gene data show CDR1 as DFQATT and CDR2 as SNEGSKA (reference sequence). The CDR3 spans 10 residues. Between the trimmed V and J ends, which lost 5 bases and 5 bases, there was a span of 4 bases. CDR3: CSARHNEQFF. The DNA of the CDR3 is TGCAGTGCTCGACACAATGAGCAGTTCTTC.

The V and J genes are TRBV5-4 and TRBJ2-1; TRBD2 aligns across 8 bases. From germline, CDR1 is SGHNT and CDR2 YYREEE (reference sequence). The CDR3 has 14 amino acids. V was clipped by 4 bases and J by 7 bases; unmatched bases: 7. The DNA for the CDR3 is TGTGCCAGCAGCCCGGGGGGGAGCCCTAATGAGCAGTTCTTC. Protein: CASSPGGSPNEQFF.

This clonotype was counted a few times. This sequence joins TRBV5-1 and TRBJ2-5; 7 bases align to TRBD1. The CDR3 is made up of 14 amino acids. After removal of 6 bases from V and 2 bases from J, the junction contained 7 bases not matched to a gene. Germline V gene lookup returns CDR1 SGHRS and CDR2 YFSETQ. CDR3 DNA sequence: TGCGCCAGCAACCTCTGGGACAGTCAAGAGACCCAGTACTTC. Its translation: CASNLWDSQETQYF.

The rearrangement uses TRBV27 and TRBJ2-6, with 8 positions matching TRBD1. Trimming at V came to 5 bases and at J to 3 bases, leaving 6 bases not matched to a gene. In germline, CDR1 is MNHEY, CDR2 SMNVEV (reference sequence). This CDR3 region has 16 residues. The chain's CDR3 is CASSGQGTGGANVLTF. CDR3 DNA sequence: TGTGCCAGCAGTGGACAGGGAACAGGTGGGGCCAACGTCCTGACTTTC.

This clonotype was observed a few times. This chain links TRBV20-1 with TRBJ2-1, with D maybe TRBD2 (6 bases). This CDR3 region has 13 residues. Trimming pared 5 bases from V and 10 bases from J, leaving 18 bases between. Per germline, CDR1 DFQATT and CDR2 SNEGSKA (reference sequence). The CDR3 DNA is TGCAGTGCTCCACGGACTATCGGGAGAGAGCAGTTCTTC. Translated: CSAPRTIGREQFF.

This clonotype has only one observation. The V and J genes are TRBV11-2 and TRBJ1-6; no clear D gene. Germline CDR1 SGHAT, CDR2 FQNNGV. The CDR3 is 18 amino acids. The V end lost 4 bases, the J end lost 8 bases, and 24 bases lay between the germline ends. The chain's CDR3 is CASSSRVSRSNADSPLHF. The CDR3 bases are TGTGCCAGCAGCTCCCGGGTTTCGAGATCTAATGCGGATTCACCCCTCCACTTT.

The V gene is TRBV2, the J gene TRBJ2-7, with TRBD2 matching 12 bases. CDR1 is SNHLY, CDR2 FYNNEI, per germline. V gave up 0 bases and J gave up 4 bases; unmatched junction bases: 4. The CDR3 is made up of 16 amino acids. The CDR3 DNA sequence: TGTGCCAGCAGTGAAGCAATGGGACTAGCGGGTTACGAGCAGTACTTC. Its translation is CASSEAMGLAGYEQYF.

This chain connects TRBV5-1 to TRBJ2-5; 8 positions match TRBD2. This CDR3 has 14 amino acids. V shed 4 bases and J 5 bases; nucleotides not matched to a gene: 7. Germline CDR1 reads SGHRS; CDR2 reads YFSETQ. The CDR3: CASSQGLVMETQYF. The CDR3 DNA reads TGCGCCAGCAGCCAGGGACTAGTCATGGAGACCCAGTACTTC.

Regarding this clonotype: A read error is likely, as this CDR3 ends without the conserved phenylalanine or tryptophan. The chain is built from TRBV6-1 and TRBJ1-4; D remains unclear. The CDR3 loop spans 15 amino acids. V was clipped by 1 base and J by 4 bases, with 10 bases between them. The germline V gene has CDR1 MNHNS and CDR2 SASEGT. Here the CDR3 DNA reads TGTGCCAGCAGTGAAGTGGCGGAACTTAATGAAAAACTGTTTTCT. Protein: CASSEVAELNEKLFS.

This clonotype was detected a few times. The V gene is TRBV4-1, the J gene TRBJ2-5; the match to TRBD1 covers 8 bases. V trimming: 4 bases; J trimming: 4 bases; junction bases outside the gene matches: 8. The CDR3 loop spans 15 amino acids. Per the germline V gene, CDR1 is MGHRA and CDR2 is YSYEKL. CDR3 sequence: CASSRIFDRGETQYF. The CDR3, as DNA: TGCGCCAGCAGCCGCATTTTCGACAGGGGAGAGACCCAGTACTTC.

The chain uses TRBV2 and TRBJ2-5; D is uncertain. This CDR3 has 12 amino acids. Germline V lookup: CDR1 SNHLY, CDR2 FYNNEI. Trimming cost V 6 bases and J 5 bases, with 10 bases left between them. The DNA for the CDR3 is TGTGCCAGCAGAGAGGAAAGGGAGACCCAGTACTTC. It yields the protein CASREERETQYF.

The V call is TRBV27, the J call TRBJ1-1; TRBD1 is a possible D gene (6 bases). The germline V gene has CDR1 MNHEY and CDR2 SMNVEV (reference sequence). V dropped 6 bases and J dropped 5 bases, with 10 bases sitting between them. The CDR3 runs to 12 residues. CDR3 loop: CASRAGATEAFF. In nucleotides, the CDR3 is TGTGCCAGCAGAGCGGGGGCTACTGAAGCTTTCTTT.

The rearrangement joins TRBV7-6 to TRBJ2-2; D perhaps matches TRBD2 (6 bases). The CDR3 spans 16 residues. Germline-derived CDR1 and CDR2 are SGHVS and FNYEAQ. The V and J ends lost 0 bases and 7 bases respectively, with 15 bases between them. CDR3 in amino acids: CASSLAGTRGGGELFF. Written as DNA, the CDR3 is TGTGCCAGCAGCTTAGCCGGGACTCGCGGTGGCGGGGAGCTGTTTTTT.